The sequence of this TCR beta chain was determined in a study of cytomegalovirus exposure and HLA in healthy donors (dated by TCRdb to 2017 to 2019). Regarding the study in general: An earlier analysis of 550 to 700 of the donors reported approximately 270 Gb of sequence data and around 110 million unique TCR beta sequences from roughly 180 million T cells. Around 300 gigabases of sequencing data and 70 million to 100 million unique TCR sequences were included in an early release covering several hundred HLA-typed donors. Of the roughly 400 genotyped donors, about 80% fell in the genetic ancestry cluster associated with self-reported Caucasian donors. The study was designed to test whether signatures of past pathogen exposure could be identified by cataloging public T cell receptors. The study profiled the T cell repertoires of more than 500 subjects by immunosequencing and related them to cytomegalovirus serostatus. A separate validation cohort of roughly 130 different subjects was used in addition to the 666-subject first cohort. The study combined high-throughput TCR immunosequencing, statistical association of individual TCRs with disease status, and machine learning to predict cytomegalovirus infection status. A later analysis re-analyzed previously published TCR beta repertoires from hundreds of donors and added high-resolution HLA genotyping to study TCR occurrence patterns. In the later analysis, no new phenotypic data were used to find candidate immune exposures; instead, reliance was placed on TCR beta sequences and their occurrence across donors. An earlier analysis of about 620 of the donors applied high-throughput TCR beta sequencing to assess whether each TCR beta V gene segment acted as functional or pseudogenic. Donor age, sex, ethnicity and CMV serostatus were collected together with the repertoire data. A later genetic analysis used genome-wide SNP genotypes for about three fifths of the 666 donors, treating that subset as a discovery cohort. Every repertoire in the discovery cohort had been generated on one and the same sequencing platform. Both class I and class II loci were covered by HLA typing, at four-digit resolution. The number of typed donors differed by locus: about 620-640 for A, B, C, DRB1 and DQB1; roughly 510 for DQA1; approximately 600 for DPA1; and 450 to 480 for DPB1. Four to six DR-DQ haplotypes were handled as single units for association and clustering, since linkage in the cohort was strong. Across around 400 genotyped donors of the cohort, an average of roughly 200,000 unique TCR beta nucleotide sequences per donor were sequenced, and 15% to 20% of those sequences were non-productive. Results and caveats for the whole study, not just this receptor: A few of the identified cytomegalovirus-associated TCR beta chains were confirmed in vitro to be specific for cytomegalovirus antigens. A further reported finding was that TCR beta sequences accurately predicted the HLA-A and HLA-B alleles for most subjects in the first cohort. Sequencing depth was assumed to be roughly uniform across donors in the presence/absence analyses, though that assumption may not hold. In a later analysis, most CMV-associated TCR beta chains were found to appear HLA-restricted, with HLA associations seemingly driven largely by CMV exposure. Some IMGT-functional V segments, including TRBV6-2 and TRBV6-3, could not be distinguished by the 87-base-pair reads and were therefore excluded. Broadly in line with IMGT annotations, most TCR beta V segments showed up in productive rearrangements about 87% or about 30% of the time in an earlier analysis of several hundred of the donors. In both the original and validation cohorts, the classifier was reported to diagnose cytomegalovirus status with high specificity and sensitivity. A later genetic analysis reported fewer N-insertions in productive TCRs among donors in an Asian-associated ancestry cluster than the roughly 670-donor mean. A group of highly shared sequence variants was considered likely to be a technical artifact of the sequencing pipeline. In a later analysis, TCR association rates were found to vary across HLA loci, with the most associated TCRs seen for DRB1 alleles and the fewest for HLA-C alleles. Most TCR sequences were observed very rarely across donors, whereas some public TCRs were present in many individuals. Because HLA typing was unavailable for some donors at each locus, only the typed subset was used in association tests. The authors suggested that the approach could potentially be extended to other disease states and immunological phenotypes. Assigning TCR associations to individual alleles was difficult when HLA alleles, especially DR and DQ, strongly co-occurred. A total of fewer than 200 TCR beta chains were listed by the study as associated with cytomegalovirus. Immune exposure information for the cohort was limited to CMV serostatus. V-gene and J-gene trimming of TCR beta chains was associated with a missense DCLRE1C variant in a later genetic analysis, and the association was replicated in an independent cohort. Because counts were too low, roughly 18 rarely observed V segments, including chromosome 9 orphons, were left out of the earlier analysis of some 600 of the donors. In a later analysis, HLA-associated TCR beta chains showed more clonal expansion and lower generation probabilities than non-associated chains that were equally common. In a later analysis, several top co-occurrence clusters were reported to appear linked to parvovirus B19, influenza, CMV and Epstein-Barr virus. Only TCR beta chains were sequenced in this cohort, and the absence of alpha or paired-chain data limited detectable features. In a later analysis, around 17,000 TCR beta sequences were associated with specific HLA alleles at a false discovery rate of 0.05. Correlated functional status among segregating V segments might reflect linkage disequilibrium, but an unknown experimental factor could not be ruled out.

The cohort was made up of approximately 700 healthy bone marrow donors. At the time of sampling, every cohort member was nominally healthy, though immune exposures that went unrecorded were likely present. The donor was CMV seronegative and was included in the group of a few hundred seronegative cohort members. Each donor provided a peripheral blood sample, and peripheral blood mononuclear cells were used for TCR beta sequencing. The Qiagen DNeasy Blood Extraction Kit was used to extract genomic DNA from the blood cell samples. Reading the germline V gene (reference sequence) gives CDR1 SEHNR and CDR2 FQNEAQ. Trimming removed 6 bases from V and 4 bases from J; the gene matches leave 9 bases unexplained. Reading from cysteine to phenylalanine, the CDR3 counts 15 amino acids. Only the CDR3 DNA is retained, 45 bases long and in frame from the first base. About this clone itself: What antigen it recognizes has not been identified. Base qualities were left out, and no much larger clone turns up one base away.

Library generation was performed with the immunoSEQ multiplex PCR assay. A mixture of 60 forward primers for TCR Vbeta segments and 13 reverse primers for TCR Jbeta segments was used in the multiplex PCR. The CDR3 region of rearranged TCR beta genes was amplified from genomic DNA with a multiplex PCR assay. The Illumina HiSeq System was used to sequence the amplified TCR beta libraries as 87-base-pair reads. From the authors' description of their analysis: A later analysis counted approximately 74 million unique TCR beta chains across the 550 to 800 repertoires, and around 12 million of these chains were shared by at least two donors. Raw reads were error-corrected and collapsed into unique sequences by a nearest-neighbor algorithm in which closely related sequences were merged to remove PCR and sequencing errors. To assign V, D and J gene segments, CDR3 sequences were aligned to IMGT reference sequences. For a sequence to be retained, at least a six-nucleotide match to both a V gene segment and a J gene segment was required. A rearrangement counted as productive if the CDR3 had no stop codons and remained in frame with V and J, and every other rearrangement counted as non-productive. CDR3 was defined by IMGT convention, running from the second conserved V-encoded cysteine to the conserved J-encoded phenylalanine. The earlier analysis of 500 to 650 of the donors excluded any sequence lacking an unambiguous match to a single V gene segment. In an earlier analysis of a few hundred of the donors, V segments were called functional above 56.7% productive rearrangements and were called segregating when the between-donor standard deviation exceeded 5%. A statistical classification framework was built to diagnose cytomegalovirus status from the catalog of TCR beta chain sequences. In a later analysis, V and J genes were assigned by comparing TCR nucleotide sequences against IMGT/GENE-DB human TR gene sequences. In a later analysis, CDR3 sequences and most-parsimonious VDJ recombination scenarios were assigned using the TCRdist pipeline. In a later analysis, every TCR beta chain was defined by the combination of its CDR3 amino acid sequence and its V-gene family, and reads without a unique V-gene family were dropped. As a way to deal with suspected cross-contamination and a sequencing artifact, a later analysis dropped more than 500 nucleotide sequences that were highly shared and had low generation probability. In a later analysis, a clonal expansion index for each public chain was calculated from normalized within-repertoire ranks of inferred template counts. In a later analysis, generation probabilities were computed using a VDJ recombination model fitted to out-of-frame rearrangements, and the results were checked against IGoR. A later analysis scored TCR-TCR, TCR-HLA and TCR-CMV co-occurrence with hypergeometric tests, applying a repertoire-size bias correction to TCR pairs. False discovery rates were estimated in a later analysis by permuting HLA or CMV assignments 20 times. In a later analysis, co-occurring TCRs were grouped using DBSCAN, and TCRdist sequence similarity was added for clustering within HLA-allele-positive subsets. Repertoires with fewer than 30,000 or more than 120,000 public chains were left out of co-occurrence clustering, as were roughly five repertoires with anomalous nucleotide sharing. TCRdb re-hosts the immuneACCESS table, in-frame sequences only. Its copies lack some clones; in the studies checked, an unresolved V gene accounts for under half of them, and the cause for the rest is not known. D and trimming come from the DNA, and the V and J calls and clone size come from that table. Across this sample there are roughly 120,000 clones, with around 81% seen only once. Around 2.2% of the sample belongs to the ten largest clones.

Material: PBMCs. The rearrangement joined TRBV7-9 to TRBJ2-3, with 8 middle bases fitting TRBD2. The receptor comes from a woman in her twenties or thirties in good health and CMV-seronegative. The nucleotide sequence is given as TGTGCCAGCAGTCGGGGGAGCGGGAGCGCAGATACGCAGTATTTT. Its coded protein is CASSRGSGSADTQYF.